These 5 T cell receptor beta chains came from one sample sequenced in a study of identifying expanded T cells in peripheral blood. TCRdb's table, derived via immunoSEQ multiplex PCR, lists solely in-frame clones and lacks some. In the table there are fewer than 85,000 clones, approximately 91% of which are singletons. The sequenced sample consisted of blood. These receptors all come from a person aged 18-69 years in good health.

This chain joins TRBV6-1 and TRBJ2-7; D might be TRBD2 (7 bases). Trimming cost V 6 bases and J 2 bases, with 14 bases left between them. CDR3 length: 14 residues. From germline, CDR1 is MNHNS and CDR2 SASEGT. The DNA of the CDR3 is TGTGCCAGCAGAATAGGGGGGGCCGCCTACGAGCAGTACTTC. Protein: CASRIGGAAYEQYF.

This chain uses TRBV11-2 with TRBJ1-3; possible D gene TRBD1, 5 bases. Germline CDR1 is SGHAT and CDR2 is FQNNGV. The CDR3 length is 15 residues. V was clipped by 0 bases and J by 2 bases, with 8 bases between them. CDR3 sequence: CASSLDLTAGNTIYF. The DNA of the CDR3 is TGTGCCAGCAGCTTAGATCTGACAGCTGGAAACACCATATATTTT.

This chain connects TRBV19 to TRBJ2-5; 8 nucleotides align to TRBD2. The germline V gene has CDR1 LNHDA and CDR2 SQIVND (reference sequence). The J segment lost 4 bases and the V segment lost 9 bases, leaving 7 bases of the junction unmatched. The CDR3 loop spans 13 amino acids. This chain's CDR3 is CASRSRGGETQYF. CDR3 DNA sequence: TGTGCCAGCCGTTCCCGGGGGGGAGAGACCCAGTACTTC.

This chain uses TRBV6-1 with TRBJ2-7; weak D call: TRBD1 (6 bases). The CDR3 covers 16 residues. Germline V gene lookup returns CDR1 MNHNS and CDR2 SASEGT. The V gene lost 3 bases and the J gene lost 2 bases, with 17 bases spanning the gap. DNA of the CDR3: TGTGCCAGCAGTGAGACCCCCTCGACAGGTGCCTACGAGCAGTACTTC. It codes for CASSETPSTGAYEQYF.

This chain joins TRBV9 and TRBJ2-2, with D perhaps being TRBD1 or TRBD2 (5 bases each). Deletions cut 0 bases from V and 7 bases from J, with 13 bases between. Germline assignment: CDR1 SGDLS and CDR2 YYNGEE. The CDR3 is 15 amino acids. The CDR3 spells CASSVAGPVNGELFF. CDR3 coding DNA: TGTGCCAGCAGCGTAGCGGGACCGGTTAACGGGGAGCTGTTTTTT.